The 15 T cell receptor beta chains presented below share a single source sample, sequenced in a study of T cell repertoires in cytomegalovirus infection. Via MiXCR, TCRdb re-called the reads, giving one row per CDR3 protein. The sample holds about 97,000 distinct CDR3 sequences, 16% seen once. The sequenced sample consisted of PBMCs. Every receptor here comes from a human donor in good health (CMV status not recorded). Some clones in this sample may be carry-over from other donors' samples.

This sequence joins TRBV12-3 or TRBV12-4 and TRBJ1-5, with 7 bases lining up with TRBD1. J gave up 0 bases and V 5 bases, and 10 bases lay outside the gene matches. The CDR3 is 17 residues long. CDR3 region: CASSGDRALYSNQPQHF. CDR3 bases: TGTGCCAGCAGTGGAGACAGGGCCCTTTATAGCAATCAGCCCCAGCATTTT.

In the case of this clonotype: A much larger clone lies one base from this, so it may be a read error. CDR3 DNA: TGTGCCAGCAGTGTCAGGGACGCTGGAAACACCATATATTTT. Residues: CASSVRDAGNTIYF. The chain recombines TRBV12-3 or TRBV12-4 with TRBJ1-3; a possible D gene is TRBD1 (5 bases). This CDR3 region has 14 residues. V was shortened by 5 bases and J by 2 bases, with 10 bases between the two germline ends.

This chain joins TRBV7-9 and TRBJ2-5, with 7 nucleotides matching TRBD1. Germline-derived CDR1 and CDR2 are SEHNR and FQNEAQ (reference sequence). V shed 2 bases and J 5 bases; nucleotides not matched to a gene: 8. The CDR3 totals 15 residues. CDR3 residues: CASSLNRDSMETQYF. Written as DNA, the CDR3 is TGTGCCAGCAGCTTAAACCGGGACAGTATGGAGACCCAGTACTTC.

This clonotype was recorded many times. This rearrangement joins TRBV12-3 or TRBV12-4 to TRBJ2-7; D uncertain. Trimming took 4 bases from V and 3 from J, leaving 7 bases between them. The CDR3 is made up of 12 amino acids. The DNA for the CDR3 is TGTGCCAGCAGTTGGCAAGGCTACGAGCAGTACTTC. This translates into CASSWQGYEQYF.

The chain links TRBV27 to TRBJ1-2, with TRBD1 matching 7 bases. There are 15 residues in the CDR3. V shed 7 bases, J shed 5 bases, and the junction held 13 bases outside the gene matches. The germline CDR1 and CDR2 sequences are MNHEY and SMNVEV (reference sequence). The CDR3 DNA reads TGTGCCAGCACGACCTACAGGGGACGAACTTATGGCTACACCTTC. This encodes CASTTYRGRTYGYTF.

The chain carries TRBV30 and TRBJ2-5, with D unclear. The CDR3 has 13 amino acids. Per the germline V gene, CDR1 is GTSNPN and CDR2 is SVGIG (reference sequence). V gave up 3 bases and J gave up 5 bases, with 13 bases separating them. Written as DNA, the CDR3 is TGTGCCTGGAGCTTCCGGCGGCGGGAGACCCAGTACTTC. Translating gives CAWSFRRRETQYF.

Many counts were recorded for this clonotype. Here the CDR3 DNA reads TGTGCCAGCAGCTCCCCGCGCTATGGCACAGATACGCAGTATTTT. This sequence encodes CASSSPRYGTDTQYF. J is TRBJ2-3 and V is TRBV7-2, with D unclear. The CDR3 is made up of 15 amino acids. V lost 4 bases, J lost 1 base, and 12 bases lay in between. From germline, CDR1 is SGHTA and CDR2 FQGNSA.

This clonotype has only one observation. The chain has TRBV10-3 and TRBJ2-4, with a tentative D call TRBD2 (6 bases). CDR1 is ENHRY, CDR2 SYGVKD, per germline. Trimming removed 6 bases from V and 0 bases from J, with 12 bases in between. The CDR3 extends over 15 amino acids. The CDR3 DNA reads as TGTGCCATCAGCCCCGGGACTCAAGCCAAAAACATTCAGTACTTC. Translation gives CAISPGTQAKNIQYF.

This clonotype was observed a handful of times. This chain connects TRBV20-1 to TRBJ1-4, with D possibly being TRBD1 (5 bases). Germline-derived CDR1 and CDR2 are DFQATT and SNEGSKA (reference sequence). V gave up 0 bases and J gave up 0 bases, with 8 bases separating them. The CDR3 is made up of 15 amino acids. CDR3: CSARDRTTTNEKLFF. CDR3 DNA sequence: TGCAGTGCTAGAGATAGGACAACAACTAATGAAAAACTGTTTTTT.

Concerning this clonotype itself: Given a much more abundant clone one base away, this may be a read error. V usage is TRBV27 and J usage is TRBJ2-6, with unresolved D. The V end was cut by 10 bases, the J end by 4 bases, with 20 bases between. Germline loops: CDR1 MNHEY, CDR2 SMNVEV (reference sequence). This CDR3 contains 16 residues. DNA for the CDR3: TGTGCCAACAGACAACTCAATACCGCCGGGGCCAACGTCCTGACTTTC. Amino acids: CANRQLNTAGANVLTF.

A few counts support this clonotype. The CDR3 reads CASNTGGANTGELFF. The CDR3 DNA is TGTGCCAGCAACACGGGGGGGGCGAACACCGGGGAGCTGTTTTTT. V usage is TRBV6-1 and J usage is TRBJ2-2, with 8 nucleotides matching TRBD2. Trimming took 7 bases from V and 0 from J; bases not matched to a gene: 4. The CDR3 extends over 15 amino acids. CDR1 is MNHNS, CDR2 SASEGT, per germline.

This clonotype was seen at least ten times. V is TRBV7-3 and J is TRBJ2-5; no reliable D call. There are 13 residues in the CDR3. The germline V gene has CDR1 SGHTA and CDR2 FQGTGA. The V end was cut by 1 base, the J end by 2 bases, with 5 bases between. CDR3 nucleotides: TGTGCCAGCAGCTTAAATCTTCAAGAGACCCAGTACTTC. Its protein is CASSLNLQETQYF.

The gene calls are TRBV3-1 and TRBJ1-1; D gene ambiguous. Germline V gene sequence: CDR1 LGHDT, CDR2 YNNKEL (reference sequence). The CDR3 runs to 14 residues. V was pared by 1 base and J by 0 bases, with 6 bases between. The CDR3 sequence is CASSQGTMNTEAFF. The DNA of the CDR3 is TGTGCCAGCAGCCAAGGAACGATGAACACTGAAGCTTTCTTT.

On this clonotype itself: Given a much more abundant clone one base away, this may be a read error. The chain couples TRBV12-3 or TRBV12-4 to TRBJ1-1; no clear D gene. The CDR3 covers 14 residues. The CDR3 nucleotides are TGTGCCAGTCATAATAGGGTCTTGAACACTGAAGCTTCCTTT. Its protein product is CASHNRVLNTEASF.

The V call is TRBV12-3 or TRBV12-4, the J call TRBJ2-1; 14 bases are a match to TRBD2. V gave up 6 bases and J gave up 8 bases; unmatched junction bases: 3. This CDR3 comprises 14 residues. CDR3 DNA: TGTGCCAGCAGCGGGACTAGCGGGGGATATGAGCAGTTCTTC. The encoded protein is CASSGTSGGYEQFF.